Here is one T cell receptor beta chain with its context. Its antigen is as yet unknown. The approximately 120-subject validation cohort, separate from the 666-subject first cohort, included the donors. This entry comes from a study of cytomegalovirus exposure and HLA in healthy donors. Whole-study context: The platform used for the 120 or so validation repertoires matched that of the roughly 720 first-cohort repertoires, a later analysis reported. Study outcomes and limitations: Investigators reported over 150 TCR beta chains as tied to cytomegalovirus.

TCRdb keeps only in-frame clones here, not all; method: immunoSEQ multiplex PCR. This table has approximately 54,000 clones, roughly 89% appearing once. The sample consisted of PBMCs. This receptor was identified in a woman between 18 and 29 years old in good health and CMV-seropositive.

CDR3 protein: CASSPQGTGNTEAFF. DNA of the CDR3: TGTGCCAGCAGTCCACAGGGTACGGGTAACACTGAAGCTTTCTTT. V is TRBV28 and J is TRBJ1-1; maybe TRBD1 (6 bases). Germline CDR1 reads MDHEN; CDR2 reads SYDVKM. Trimming took 5 bases from V and 2 from J, leaving 15 bases between them. The CDR3 has 15 residues. Full variable domain (remainder filled in from reference TRBV28 and TRBJ1-1): DVKVTQSSRYLVKRTGEKVFLECVQDMDHENMFWYRQDPGLGLRLIYFSYDVKMKEKGDIPEGYSVSREKKERFSLILESASTNQTSMYLCASSPQGTGNTEAFFGQGTRLTVV.